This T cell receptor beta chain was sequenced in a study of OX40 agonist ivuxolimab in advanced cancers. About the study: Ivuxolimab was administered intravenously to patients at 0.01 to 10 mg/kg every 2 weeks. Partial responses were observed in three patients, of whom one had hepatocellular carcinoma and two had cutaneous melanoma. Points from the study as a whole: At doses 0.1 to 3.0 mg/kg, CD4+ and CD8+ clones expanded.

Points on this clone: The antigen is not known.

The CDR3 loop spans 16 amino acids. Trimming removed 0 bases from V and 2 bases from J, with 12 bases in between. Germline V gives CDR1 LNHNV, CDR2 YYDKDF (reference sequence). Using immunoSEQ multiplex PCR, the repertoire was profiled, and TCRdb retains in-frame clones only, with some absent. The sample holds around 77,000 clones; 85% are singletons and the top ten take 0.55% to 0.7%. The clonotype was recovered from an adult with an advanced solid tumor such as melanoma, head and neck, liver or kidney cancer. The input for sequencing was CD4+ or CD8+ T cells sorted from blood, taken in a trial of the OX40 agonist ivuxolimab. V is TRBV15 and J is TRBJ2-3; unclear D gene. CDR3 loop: CATSRDIGIFTDTQYF. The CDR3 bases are TGTGCCACCAGCAGAGATATTGGGATTTTCACAGATACGCAGTATTTT.